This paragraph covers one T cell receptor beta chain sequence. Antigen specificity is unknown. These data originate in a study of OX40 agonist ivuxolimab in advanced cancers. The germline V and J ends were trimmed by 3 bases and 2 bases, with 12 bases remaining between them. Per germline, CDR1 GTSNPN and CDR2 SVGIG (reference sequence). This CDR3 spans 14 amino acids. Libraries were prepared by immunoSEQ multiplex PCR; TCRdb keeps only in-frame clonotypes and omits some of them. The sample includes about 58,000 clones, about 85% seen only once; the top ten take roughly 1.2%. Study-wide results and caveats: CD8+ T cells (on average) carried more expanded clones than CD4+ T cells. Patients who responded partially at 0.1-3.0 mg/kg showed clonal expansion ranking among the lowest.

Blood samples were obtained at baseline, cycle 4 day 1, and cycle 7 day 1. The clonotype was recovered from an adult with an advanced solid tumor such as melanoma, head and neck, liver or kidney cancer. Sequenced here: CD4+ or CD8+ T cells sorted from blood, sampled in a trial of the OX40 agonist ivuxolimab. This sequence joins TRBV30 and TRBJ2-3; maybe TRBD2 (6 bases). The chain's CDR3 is CAWRRTGDTDTQYF. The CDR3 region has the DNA TGTGCCTGGAGACGCACGGGAGACACAGATACGCAGTATTTT.